Shown below are 32 T cell receptor beta chains from a single sample sequenced in a study of PD-1 blockade in mismatch repair-deficient tumors. Clones were read by immunoSEQ multiplex PCR, and TCRdb kept only the in-frame ones, dropping some. Of around 62,000 clones in the sample, approximately 80% were seen once. Sequences were derived from peripheral blood, sampled 2 weeks after starting pembrolizumab. These receptors were taken from an adult with mismatch repair-deficient cancer.

The chain uses TRBV4-1 and TRBJ1-1, with D hard to call. V dropped 5 bases and J dropped 4 bases, with 11 bases sitting between them. The CDR3 has 13 amino acids. The germline gives CDR1 MGHRA, CDR2 YSYEKL. The CDR3 DNA sequence: TGCGCCAGCAGCAGGGTGGTGGGCACTGAAGCTTTCTTT. The encoded protein is CASSRVVGTEAFF.

This clone was detected once. The CDR3 region has the DNA TGTGCCAGCAGCCCGATAAATAGCGGGACCGCGAACACCGGGGAGCTGTTTTTT. Residues: CASSPINSGTANTGELFF. This chain uses TRBV14 with TRBJ2-2, with TRBD2 matching over 8 bases. The CDR3 is made up of 18 amino acids. The J segment lost 0 bases and the V segment lost 4 bases, leaving 10 bases of the junction unmatched. The germline CDR1 and CDR2 sequences are SGHDN and FVKESK. Based on the CDR3 plus reference TRBV14 and TRBJ2-2, the full variable domain is EAGVTQFPSHSVIEKGQTVTLRCDPISGHDNLYWYRRVMGKEIKFLLHFVKESKQDESGMPNNRFLAERTGGTYSTLKVQPAELEDSGVYFCASSPINSGTANTGELFFGEGSRLTVL.

This clone was seen a handful of times. This rearrangement joins TRBV5-1 to TRBJ1-1; 7 nucleotides agree with TRBD1. With 2 bases clipped from V and 4 bases from J, the junction kept 5 bases outside the gene matches. CDR3 length equals 14 residues. Per the germline V gene, CDR1 is SGHRS and CDR2 is YFSETQ. DNA of the CDR3: TGCGCCAGCAGCTTCACGACAGGGTCCACTGAAGCTTTCTTT. As protein: CASSFTTGSTEAFF.

The chain recombines TRBV10-2 with TRBJ1-5, with 8 bases lining up with TRBD1. V lost 10 bases to trimming and J lost 7 bases; unmatched junction nucleotides: 9. The CDR3 runs 13 residues. CDR1 and CDR2 (germline): WSHSY, SAAADI. CDR3 in amino acids: CATRTGPSQPQHF. CDR3 DNA sequence: TGCGCCACCAGGACAGGGCCGAGCCAGCCCCAGCATTTT.

The CDR3 DNA follows: TGCGCCAGCAGCCTGGTCGCTGGGGAGTACGAGCAGTACTTC. This translates into CASSLVAGEYEQYF. V and J are TRBV4-1 and TRBJ2-7, with D maybe TRBD2 (5 bases). The germline V and J ends were trimmed by 4 bases and 4 bases, with 14 bases remaining between them. The CDR3 consists of 14 residues. The germline CDR1 and CDR2 sequences are MGHRA and YSYEKL.

This clone appeared many times. This chain uses TRBV27 with TRBJ2-1; D call uncertain. The CDR3 loop spans 12 amino acids. The V gene lost 1 base and the J gene lost 6 bases, with 4 bases spanning the gap. The germline V gene has CDR1 MNHEY and CDR2 SMNVEV (reference sequence). The CDR3 sequence: CASSLLGNEQFF. The CDR3, as DNA: TGTGCCAGCAGTTTATTGGGCAATGAGCAGTTCTTC.

The chain employs TRBV7-6 and TRBJ2-1; tentative D call: TRBD1 (5 bases). The V and J ends lost 4 bases and 4 bases respectively, with 8 bases between them. From germline, CDR1 is SGHVS and CDR2 FNYEAQ. The CDR3 has 13 amino acids. The CDR3 DNA reads TGTGCCAGCAGCTCGACAGTTTACAATGAGCAGTTCTTC. Protein sequence: CASSSTVYNEQFF.

The chain employs TRBV9 and TRBJ2-7; 11 positions agree with TRBD2. V was pared by 4 bases and J by 2 bases, with 11 bases of the junction left unmatched. Germline V gene sequence: CDR1 SGDLS, CDR2 YYNGEE. The CDR3 consists of 17 residues. The CDR3 region has the DNA TGTGCCAGCAGCCCCTCCGGACTAGCGGGCGAAACCTACGAGCAGTACTTC. This codes for CASSPSGLAGETYEQYF.

In this sample, this clone turned up once. The chain recombines TRBV21-1 with TRBJ2-7; the table gives TRBD2 as D, unverified against the DNA. TRBV21-1 is flagged as a pseudogene. The CDR3 consists of 16 residues. The CDR3 sequence is CASSKALERAGEEQYF. Written as DNA, the CDR3 is TGTGCCAGCAGCAAAGCGCTTGAGCGGGCCGGCGAGGAGCAGTACTTC.

The sample holds a few counts of this clone. The chain recombines TRBV6-1 with TRBJ2-7, with 8 bases identical to TRBD1. Germline CDR1 MNHNS, CDR2 SASEGT. The V segment lost 5 bases and the J segment 4 bases; nucleotides outside the gene matches: 4. The CDR3 sequence is 13 residues long. The CDR3 protein is CASSRTGLYEQYF. CDR3 DNA sequence: TGTGCCAGCAGTCGGACAGGGCTTTACGAGCAGTACTTC.

This clone was seen only once. Written as DNA, the CDR3 is TGTGCCAGCAGCCGGGAGGCGGAGACCCAGTACTTC. Translating gives CASSREAETQYF. This chain links TRBV7-2 with TRBJ2-5, with TRBD2 matching 7 bases. J was trimmed by 5 bases and V by 5 bases; bases with no gene match: 2. This CDR3 is 12 amino acids long. CDR1 SGHTA and CDR2 FQGNSA come from the germline V gene.

The chain has TRBV14 and TRBJ2-7; a possible D gene is TRBD1 (6 bases). The germline CDR1 and CDR2 sequences are SGHDN and FVKESK. CDR3 size: 15 residues. V shed 1 base and J shed 2 bases, with 12 bases lying between them. CDR3: CASSQVRGEPYEQYF. CDR3 bases: TGTGCCAGCAGCCAAGTCAGGGGCGAGCCCTACGAGCAGTACTTC.

The chain recombines TRBV5-8 with TRBJ1-1, with D hard to call. CDR3 size: 15 residues. Germline-derived CDR1 and CDR2 are SGHTS and YDEGEE. V lost 1 base, J lost 1 base, and 11 bases lay in between. The CDR3 region has the DNA TGTGCCAGCAGCTTGAGATCTATTAGGAACACTGAAGCTTTCTTT. Translated, it gives CASSLRSIRNTEAFF.

V and J are TRBV18 and TRBJ2-1; no firm D call. Germline CDR1 is KGHSH and CDR2 is LQKENI. V shed 0 bases and J shed 3 bases, with 3 bases lying between them. This CDR3 comprises 13 residues. This chain's CDR3 is CASSPPYYNEQFF. CDR3 sequence (DNA): TGTGCCAGCTCACCACCGTACTACAATGAGCAGTTCTTC.

This chain links TRBV5-1 with TRBJ1-1; D is undetermined. CDR1 and CDR2 from the germline V gene are SGHRS and YFSETQ. Trimming took off 4 bases at V and 0 bases at J, with 10 bases between the two ends. The CDR3 consists of 14 residues. CDR3 sequence (DNA): TGCGCCAGCAGCCTTGGGCCCATGAACACTGAAGCTTTCTTT. Its protein product is CASSLGPMNTEAFF.

This clone came up a few times. The chain couples TRBV11-2 to TRBJ2-1; 13 positions agree with TRBD2. Losses at the gene ends were 0 bases for V and 9 bases for J; bases not matched to a gene: 2. The CDR3 is 15 residues long. CDR1 is SGHAT and CDR2 is FQNNGV in the germline V gene. The CDR3 DNA follows: TGTGCCAGCAGCTTAGATCGGACTAGCGGGAGTGAGCAGTTCTTC. Translated, it gives CASSLDRTSGSEQFF.

This clone was detected only once. The chain links TRBV4-1 to TRBJ1-1; D is uncertain. Trimming stripped 3 bases from V and 1 base from J, with 12 bases between. CDR1 is MGHRA and CDR2 is YSYEKL in the germline V gene. The length of the CDR3 is 15 residues. The CDR3 reads CASSQLFSTNTEAFF. In DNA, the CDR3 is TGCGCCAGCAGCCAGCTATTTTCAACGAACACTGAAGCTTTCTTT.

The rearrangement links TRBV19 to TRBJ2-7; a weak D match, TRBD2 (6 bases). In germline, CDR1 is LNHDA, CDR2 SQIVND (reference sequence). V was clipped by 7 bases and J by 7 bases, with 20 bases between them. The CDR3 covers 14 residues. In DNA form, the CDR3 reads TGTGCCAGTAACTTGAGGGCGGGGTTGTTGGAGCAGTACTTC. Translation gives CASNLRAGLLEQYF.

The chain is built from TRBV11-3 and TRBJ2-1; possible D gene TRBD2, 5 bases. Between the trimmed V and J ends, which lost 2 bases and 7 bases, there was a span of 9 bases. Germline V lookup: CDR1 SGHNT, CDR2 YENEEA. The CDR3 loop spans 13 amino acids. DNA for the CDR3: TGTGCCAGCAGCTTAAGGGAGAGGAATGAGCAGTTCTTC. Its protein is CASSLRERNEQFF. The full variable domain, completed using reference TRBV11-3 and TRBJ2-1, is EAGVVQSPRYKIIEKKQPVAFWCNPISGHNTLYWYLQNLGQGPELLIRYENEEAVDDSQLPKDRFSAERLKGVDSTLKIQPAELGDSAVYLCASSLRERNEQFFGPGTRLTVL.

This sequence joins TRBV5-1 and TRBJ2-7; tentatively, D is TRBD1 (6 bases). Trimming cost V 0 bases and J 7 bases, with 17 bases left between them. Germline CDR1 and CDR2: SGHRS and YFSETQ. CDR3 size: 15 residues. Here the CDR3 reads CASSLANQGLREQYF. In DNA form, the CDR3 reads TGCGCCAGCAGCTTGGCCAATCAGGGGCTGCGGGAGCAGTACTTC.

J is TRBJ2-5 and V is TRBV7-2; 8 bases line up with TRBD2. Germline-derived CDR1 and CDR2 are SGHTA and FQGNSA. The CDR3 has 15 residues. V trimming: 5 bases; J trimming: 2 bases; junction bases outside the gene matches: 7. The CDR3 here is CASSRTSGSQETQYF. CDR3 sequence (DNA): TGTGCCAGCAGCCGCACTAGCGGATCTCAAGAGACCCAGTACTTC.

A single count supports this clone. The V and J genes are TRBV19 and TRBJ1-1, with 7 bases fitting TRBD1. This CDR3 has 14 residues. The V gene end was trimmed by 8 bases and the J gene end by 7 bases; junction bases not matched to a gene: 13. CDR1 is LNHDA, CDR2 SQIVND, per germline (reference sequence). For the CDR3, the DNA is TGTGCCAGTGGAGACAGGGAGGCTCCTCTTGAAGCTTTCTTT. This encodes CASGDREAPLEAFF.

The chain employs TRBV18 and TRBJ2-6; no clear D gene. Germline assignment: CDR1 KGHSH and CDR2 LQKENI. This CDR3 is 18 amino acids long. V was shortened by 6 bases and J by 0 bases, with 18 bases between the two germline ends. CDR3: CASSSDRVGLSGANVLTF. The CDR3 DNA reads TGTGCCAGCTCGTCGGACCGTGTCGGCCTCTCTGGGGCCAACGTCCTGACTTTC.

J is TRBJ2-7 and V is TRBV19; perhaps TRBD1 as D (6 bases). The CDR3 covers 15 residues. Between the trimmed V and J ends, which lost 5 bases and 7 bases, there was a span of 21 bases. Per germline, CDR1 LNHDA and CDR2 SQIVND (reference sequence). CDR3 region: CASSPYPPDSVEQYF. CDR3 DNA sequence: TGTGCCAGTAGTCCCTATCCGCCGGACAGCGTGGAGCAGTACTTC.

This rearrangement joins TRBV7-2 to TRBJ2-5; 9 nucleotides agree with TRBD2. The germline CDR1 and CDR2 sequences are SGHTA and FQGNSA. The CDR3 loop spans 15 amino acids. The V gene end was trimmed by 1 base and the J gene end by 5 bases; junction bases not matched to a gene: 5. The CDR3 nucleotides read TGTGCCAGCAGCTTAGAACTAGCGGGTGGGGAGACCCAGTACTTC. This codes for CASSLELAGGETQYF.

For the CDR3, the DNA is TGCGCCAGCAGCCAATTTGGAAACACCATATATTTT. Its translation is CASSQFGNTIYF. The chain uses TRBV4-1 and TRBJ1-3; no firm D call. Germline V CDR1 and CDR2: MGHRA, YSYEKL. This CDR3 contains 12 residues. V gave up 2 bases and J gave up 3 bases, with 2 bases separating them.

V is TRBV25-1 and J is TRBJ2-7; TRBD1 is a possible D gene (6 bases). Germline loops: CDR1 MGHDK, CDR2 SYGVNS. The CDR3 is 15 residues long. Trimming stripped 4 bases from V and 2 bases from J, with 15 bases between. The CDR3 spells CASSALDSVTYEQYF. The CDR3 region has the DNA TGTGCCAGCAGTGCCCTGGACAGCGTAACCTACGAGCAGTACTTC.

The sample holds one count of this clone. The chain is built from TRBV12-2 and TRBJ1-2; whether TRBD1, the table's D call, matches the DNA was not checked. TRBV12-2 is a documented pseudogene. This CDR3 is built from 16 residues. The CDR3 spells CASRSPGQGASYGYTF. For the CDR3, the DNA is TGTGCAAGTCGCTCACCGGGACAGGGGGCTTCTTACGGCTACACCTTC.

The chain carries TRBV5-1 and TRBJ1-1, with D unclear. The germline V gene has CDR1 SGHRS and CDR2 YFSETQ. This CDR3 region has 14 residues. Deletions cut 0 bases from V and 4 bases from J, with 10 bases between. The CDR3 DNA reads as TGCGCCAGCAGCTTGGAGGACCCTGGCACTGAAGCTTTCTTT. Translating it yields CASSLEDPGTEAFF.

The table lists this clone with a count of one. This sequence joins TRBV6-5 and TRBJ1-1; D perhaps matches TRBD1 (6 bases). Germline values: CDR1 MNHEY, CDR2 SVGAGI. The CDR3 totals 12 residues. V gave up 7 bases and J gave up 8 bases, with 14 bases separating them. This chain's CDR3 is CASTMGGTEAFF. CDR3 coding DNA: TGTGCCAGCACCATGGGGGGGACAGAAGCTTTCTTT.

The rearrangement uses TRBV5-4 and TRBJ2-3; D assignment may be TRBD1 or TRBD2 (6 bases each). CDR1 and CDR2 (germline): SGHNT, YYREEE (reference sequence). V was trimmed by 6 bases and J by 1 base, leaving 9 bases between them. CDR3 length equals 13 residues. CDR3 region: CASKRGGTDTQYF. The CDR3 coding sequence is TGTGCCAGCAAGAGGGGGGGCACAGATACGCAGTATTTT.

The chain links TRBV7-3 to TRBJ1-1; TRBD1 might be the D (6 bases). V was cut by 2 bases and J by 4 bases, with 11 bases left in between. Germline V CDR1 and CDR2: SGHTA, FQGTGA. The CDR3 contains 14 residues. The CDR3: CASSLDRLGTEAFF. DNA of the CDR3: TGTGCCAGCAGCTTAGACAGGCTGGGCACTGAAGCTTTCTTT. The variable domain in full, completed from reference TRBV7-3 and TRBJ1-1, reads GAGVSQTPSNKVTEKGKYVELRCDPISGHTALYWYRQSLGQGPEFLIYFQGTGAADDSGLPNDRFFAVRPEGSVSTLKIQRTERGDSAVYLCASSLDRLGTEAFFGQGTRLTVV.